The entry below describes one T cell receptor (beta chain). Antigen specificity is unknown. The study ran its PCR with 60 Vbeta and 13 Jbeta primers. This table comes from immunoSEQ multiplex PCR, and its TCRdb copy is limited to in-frame clones, with some not included. This table holds approximately 170,000 clones, around 80% found once. This sample is drawn from a study of cytomegalovirus exposure and HLA in healthy donors. The study, taken as a whole, reports: Later genetic work tied a missense DCLRE1C variant to beta-chain V and J trimming. Altogether, some 170 TCR beta chains were recorded as cytomegalovirus-associated. A later analysis found TCR association rates differed by HLA locus, highest for DRB1 and lowest for HLA-C.

V lost 4 bases to trimming and J lost 1 base; unmatched junction nucleotides: 5. The CDR3 is 16 residues long. The V gene's germline CDR1 is SGHTA and CDR2 FQGTGA. J is TRBJ2-1 and V is TRBV7-3; the match to TRBD2 covers 9 bases. Sequencing was performed on PBMCs. The receptor was isolated from a man aged 40-50 years in good health and CMV-seronegative. CDR3 loop: CASSSWGLASYNEQFF. The CDR3 coding sequence is TGTGCCAGCAGCTCCTGGGGACTAGCTTCCTACAATGAGCAGTTCTTC.